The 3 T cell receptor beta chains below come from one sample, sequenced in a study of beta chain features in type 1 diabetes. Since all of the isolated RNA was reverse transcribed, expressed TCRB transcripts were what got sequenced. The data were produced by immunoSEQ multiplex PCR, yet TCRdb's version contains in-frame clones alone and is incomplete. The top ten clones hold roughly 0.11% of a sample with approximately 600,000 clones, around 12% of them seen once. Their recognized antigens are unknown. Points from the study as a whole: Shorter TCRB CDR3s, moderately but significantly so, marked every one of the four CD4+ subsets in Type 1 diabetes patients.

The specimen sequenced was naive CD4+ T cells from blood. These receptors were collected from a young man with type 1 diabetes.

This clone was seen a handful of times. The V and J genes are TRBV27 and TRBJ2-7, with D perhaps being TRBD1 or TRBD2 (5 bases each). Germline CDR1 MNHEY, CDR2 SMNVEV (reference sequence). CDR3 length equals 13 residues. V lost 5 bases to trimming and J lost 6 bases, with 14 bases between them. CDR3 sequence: CASSPQGRGEQYF. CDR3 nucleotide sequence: TGTGCCAGCAGTCCTCAGGGACGAGGCGAGCAGTACTTC.

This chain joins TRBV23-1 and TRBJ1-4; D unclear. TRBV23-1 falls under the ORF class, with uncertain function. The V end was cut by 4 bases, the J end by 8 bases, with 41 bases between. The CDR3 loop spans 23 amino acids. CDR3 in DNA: TGCGCCAGCAGTCCACGGGTCCGTACCGCTCCACACAAACGTACTGGGAATCCGGAAAAACTGTTTTTT. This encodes CASSPRVRTAPHKRTGNPEKLFF.

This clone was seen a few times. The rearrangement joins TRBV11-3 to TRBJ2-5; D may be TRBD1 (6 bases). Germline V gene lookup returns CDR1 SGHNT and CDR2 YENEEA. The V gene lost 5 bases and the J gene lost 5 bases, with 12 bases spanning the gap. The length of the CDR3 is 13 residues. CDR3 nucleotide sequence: TGTGCCAGCAGCCTAGGGGGTGCGGAGACCCAGTACTTC. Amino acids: CASSLGGAETQYF.